What follows are 14 T cell receptor beta chains derived from one specimen sequenced in a study of CD8+ T cells in alopecia areata. Treatment denoted: oral pan-JAK inhibitor, 5-10 mg twice daily. RNA was isolated and reverse transcribed to cDNA, the sequencing template. Assay: immunoSEQ multiplex PCR; the TCRdb copy retains only in-frame clones and omits some. The sample yields some 170,000 clones, roughly 60% seen once. Sequenced material: CD4+ T cells sorted from blood, taken between weeks 55 and 65, from a patient treated with tofacitinib. The receptors come from a human donor with alopecia areata.

J is TRBJ2-7 and V is TRBV5-1; TRBD1 matches 10 bases. V trimming: 3 bases; J trimming: 2 bases; junction bases outside the gene matches: 8. The germline V gene encodes CDR1 SGHRS and CDR2 YFSETQ. The CDR3 sequence is 16 residues long. CDR3 DNA sequence: TGCGCCAGCAGCTCCCAAGGACAGGGGGGGACCTACGAGCAGTACTTC. This codes for CASSSQGQGGTYEQYF. The entire variable domain, with the rest obtained from reference TRBV5-1 and TRBJ2-7, is as follows: KAGVTQTPRYLIKTRGQQVTLSCSPISGHRSVSWYQQTPGQGLQFLFEYFSETQRNKGNFPGRFSGRQFSNSRSEMNVSTLELGDSALYLCASSSQGQGGTYEQYFGPGTRLTVT.

The chain employs TRBV2 and TRBJ2-5; 12 nucleotides agree with TRBD2. V lost 4 bases to trimming and J lost 5 bases; unmatched junction nucleotides: 11. The CDR3 sequence is 17 residues long. Germline V gives CDR1 SNHLY, CDR2 FYNNEI. The CDR3 nucleotides are TGTGCCAGCAGTGCCGGTCTAGCGGGGGGGCCCCTGGAGACCCAGTACTTC. Its translation is CASSAGLAGGPLETQYF.

A word on this clone: Other nucleotide sequences in the sample specify the same CDR3. This sequence joins TRBV30 and TRBJ1-3, with unresolved D. Trimming took 0 bases from V and 4 from J, leaving 4 bases between them. This CDR3 is 12 amino acids long. CDR1 is GTSNPN and CDR2 is SVGIG in the germline V gene (reference sequence). This CDR3 reads CAWSVQGNTIYF. Written as DNA, the CDR3 is TGTGCCTGGAGTGTACAAGGAAACACCATATATTTT.

V gene TRBV30 combines with J gene TRBJ2-3; 9 bases agree with TRBD2. The CDR3 is made up of 18 amino acids. V shed 0 bases, J shed 0 bases, and the junction held 10 bases outside the gene matches. Germline V gives CDR1 GTSNPN, CDR2 SVGIG (reference sequence). The CDR3 loop reads CAWSVPGGGVSSTDTQYF. CDR3 sequence (DNA): TGTGCCTGGAGTGTACCCGGCGGGGGGGTCTCTAGCACAGATACGCAGTATTTT.

There are a few counts of this clone. The sample has other DNA sequences that encode this CDR3 too. The chain employs TRBV13 and TRBJ2-3, with D unresolved. This CDR3 region has 12 residues. Germline V gene data show CDR1 as PRHDT and CDR2 as FYEKMQ (reference sequence). V lost 2 bases, J lost 1 base, and 1 base lay in between. DNA for the CDR3: TGTGCCAGCAGCTTACGCACAGATACGCAGTATTTT. Its protein is CASSLRTDTQYF.

This clone has a handful of counts. The chain joins TRBV7-6 to TRBJ2-3; TRBD2 is a possible D gene (7 bases). Germline CDR1 and CDR2: SGHVS and FNYEAQ. The CDR3 has 16 residues. The germline V and J ends were trimmed by 7 bases and 2 bases, with 19 bases remaining between them. The chain's CDR3 is CASTQMSGGTTDTQYF. The CDR3 DNA reads TGTGCCAGCACTCAGATGTCGGGGGGCACCACAGATACGCAGTATTTT. Variable domain in full (rest from reference TRBV7-6 and TRBJ2-3): GAGVSQSPRYKVTKRGQDVALRCDPISGHVSLYWYRQALGQGPEFLTYFNYEAQQDKSGLPNDRFSAERPEGSISTLTIQRTEQRDSAMYRCASTQMSGGTTDTQYFGPGTRLTVL.

The chain couples TRBV12-5 to TRBJ2-7, with 7 bases fitting TRBD1. Per germline, CDR1 LGHNT and CDR2 FRNRAP. CDR3 length: 13 amino acids. After removal of 6 bases from V and 3 bases from J, the junction contained 5 bases not matched to a gene. The CDR3 DNA is TGTGCTAGTGGCACAGGGGTAAGCTACGAGCAGTACTTC. This gives the protein CASGTGVSYEQYF.

The V and J genes are TRBV10-3 and TRBJ2-1; 8 bases line up with TRBD1. The CDR3 loop spans 14 amino acids. Germline V lookup: CDR1 ENHRY, CDR2 SYGVKD. The V segment lost 6 bases and the J segment 0 bases; nucleotides outside the gene matches: 1. CDR3 protein: CAIRGQDSYNEQFF. CDR3 DNA sequence: TGTGCCATCAGGGGACAGGACTCCTACAATGAGCAGTTCTTC.

The chain joins TRBV18 to TRBJ1-2; 7 bases map to TRBD1. Trimming removed 3 bases from V and 7 bases from J; junction bases left unmatched: 5. This CDR3 spans 13 amino acids. Germline lookup yields CDR1 KGHSH and CDR2 LQKENI. CDR3 region: CASSPDRVGGYTF. The DNA for the CDR3 is TGTGCCAGCTCACCCGACAGGGTAGGTGGCTACACCTTC.

V and J are TRBV23-1 and TRBJ1-1; the D is unclear. TRBV23-1 counts as an open reading frame of uncertain function. There are 14 residues in the CDR3. Trimming removed 8 bases at V and 0 bases at J, with 13 bases between. The DNA of the CDR3 is TGCGCCAGCTCCCCTCCCCGAATGAACACTGAAGCTTTCTTT. Its translation: CASSPPRMNTEAFF.

The rearrangement uses TRBV5-1 and TRBJ2-4; D is uncertain. Trimming removed 0 bases at V and 0 bases at J, with 10 bases between. The CDR3 totals 16 residues. In germline, CDR1 is SGHRS, CDR2 YFSETQ. The CDR3 sequence is CASSLEAELAKNIQYF. In DNA, the CDR3 is TGCGCCAGCAGCTTGGAGGCCGAACTAGCCAAAAACATTCAGTACTTC. The entire variable domain, with the rest obtained from reference TRBV5-1 and TRBJ2-4, is as follows: KAGVTQTPRYLIKTRGQQVTLSCSPISGHRSVSWYQQTPGQGLQFLFEYFSETQRNKGNFPGRFSGRQFSNSRSEMNVSTLELGDSALYLCASSLEAELAKNIQYFGAGTRLSVL.

A few counts support this clone. V usage is TRBV29-1 and J usage is TRBJ2-7; D may be TRBD1 (5 bases). CDR3 length: 12 residues. Trimming left V 7 bases short and J 6 bases short, with 16 bases between. Germline CDR1 reads SQVTM; CDR2 reads ANQGSEA. CDR3 residues: CSGRVRLGEQYF. CDR3 nucleotide sequence: TGCAGCGGCAGGGTGCGTCTTGGCGAGCAGTACTTC.

V gene TRBV7-2 combines with J gene TRBJ2-7; 7 positions agree with TRBD1. V lost 4 bases and J lost 6; bases outside the gene matches: 9. This CDR3 spans 14 amino acids. Germline assignment: CDR1 SGHTA and CDR2 FQGNSA. In DNA, the CDR3 is TGTGCCAGCAGCTACTCGGGACAGCTAGTCGAGCAGTACTTC. Protein product: CASSYSGQLVEQYF.

The gene calls are TRBV25-1 and TRBJ2-5; 11 bases line up with TRBD1. Germline trimming cut 5 bases from V and 5 bases from J; bases unmatched to any gene: 10. Germline V lookup: CDR1 MGHDK, CDR2 SYGVNS. The length of the CDR3 is 16 residues. The CDR3 is CASSKSWTGGLETQYF. As DNA, the CDR3 is TGTGCCAGCAGTAAATCCTGGACAGGGGGCTTGGAGACCCAGTACTTC.